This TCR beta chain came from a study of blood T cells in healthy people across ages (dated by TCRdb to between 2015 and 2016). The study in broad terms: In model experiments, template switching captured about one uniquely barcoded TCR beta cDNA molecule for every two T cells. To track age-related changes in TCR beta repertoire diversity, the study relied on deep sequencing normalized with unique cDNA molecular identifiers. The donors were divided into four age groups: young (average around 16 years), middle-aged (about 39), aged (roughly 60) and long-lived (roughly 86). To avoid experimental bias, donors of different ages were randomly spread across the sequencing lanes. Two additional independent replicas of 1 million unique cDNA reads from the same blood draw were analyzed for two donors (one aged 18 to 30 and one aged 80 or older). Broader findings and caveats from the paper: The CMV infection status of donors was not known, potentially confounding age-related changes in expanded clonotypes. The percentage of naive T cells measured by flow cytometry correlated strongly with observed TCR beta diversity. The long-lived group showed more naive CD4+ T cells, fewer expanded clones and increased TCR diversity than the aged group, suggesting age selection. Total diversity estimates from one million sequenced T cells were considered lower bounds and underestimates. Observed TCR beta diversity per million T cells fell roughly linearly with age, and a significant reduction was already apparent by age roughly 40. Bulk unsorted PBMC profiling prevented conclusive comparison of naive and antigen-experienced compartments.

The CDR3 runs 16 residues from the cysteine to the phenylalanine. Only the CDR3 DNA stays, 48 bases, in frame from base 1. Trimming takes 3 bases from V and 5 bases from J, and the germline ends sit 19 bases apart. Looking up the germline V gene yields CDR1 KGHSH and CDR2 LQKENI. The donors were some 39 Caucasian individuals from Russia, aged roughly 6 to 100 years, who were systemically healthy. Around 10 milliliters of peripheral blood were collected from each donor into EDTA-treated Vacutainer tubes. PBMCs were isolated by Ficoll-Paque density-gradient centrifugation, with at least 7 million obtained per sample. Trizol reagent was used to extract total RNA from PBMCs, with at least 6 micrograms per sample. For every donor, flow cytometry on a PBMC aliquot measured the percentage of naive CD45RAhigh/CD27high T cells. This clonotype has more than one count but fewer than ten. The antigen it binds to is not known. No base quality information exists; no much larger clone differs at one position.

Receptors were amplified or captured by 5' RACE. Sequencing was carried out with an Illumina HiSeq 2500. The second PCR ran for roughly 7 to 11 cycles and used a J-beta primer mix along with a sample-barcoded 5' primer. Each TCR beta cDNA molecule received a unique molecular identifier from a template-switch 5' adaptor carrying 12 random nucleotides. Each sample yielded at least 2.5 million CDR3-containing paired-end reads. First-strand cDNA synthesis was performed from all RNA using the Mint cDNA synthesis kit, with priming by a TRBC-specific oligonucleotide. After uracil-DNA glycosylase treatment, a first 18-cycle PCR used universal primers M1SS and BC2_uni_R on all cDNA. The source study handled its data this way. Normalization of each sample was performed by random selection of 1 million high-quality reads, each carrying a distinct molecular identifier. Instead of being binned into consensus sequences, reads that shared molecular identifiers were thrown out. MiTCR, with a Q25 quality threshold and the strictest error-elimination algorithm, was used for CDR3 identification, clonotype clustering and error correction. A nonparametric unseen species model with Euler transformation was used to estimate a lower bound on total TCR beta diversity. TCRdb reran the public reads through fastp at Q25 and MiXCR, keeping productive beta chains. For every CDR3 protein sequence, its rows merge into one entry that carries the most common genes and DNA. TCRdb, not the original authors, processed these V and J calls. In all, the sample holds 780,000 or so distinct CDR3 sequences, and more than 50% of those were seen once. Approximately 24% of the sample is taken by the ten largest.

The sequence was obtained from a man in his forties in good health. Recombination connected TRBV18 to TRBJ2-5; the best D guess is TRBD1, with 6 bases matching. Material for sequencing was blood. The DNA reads TGTGCCAGCTCACCCGCGGACAGATTCCTTGAGGAGACCCAGTACTTC. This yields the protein CASSPADRFLEETQYF.